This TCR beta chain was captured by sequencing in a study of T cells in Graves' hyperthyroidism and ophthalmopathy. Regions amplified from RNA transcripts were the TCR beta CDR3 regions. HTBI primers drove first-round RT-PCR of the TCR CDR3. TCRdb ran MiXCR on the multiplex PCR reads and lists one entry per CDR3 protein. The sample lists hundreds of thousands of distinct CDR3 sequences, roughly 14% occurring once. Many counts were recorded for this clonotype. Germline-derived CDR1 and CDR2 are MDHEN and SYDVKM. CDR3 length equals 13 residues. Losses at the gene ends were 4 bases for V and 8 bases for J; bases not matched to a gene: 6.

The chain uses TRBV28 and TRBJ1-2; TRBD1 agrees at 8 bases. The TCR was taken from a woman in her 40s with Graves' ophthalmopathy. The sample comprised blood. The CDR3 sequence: CASSWTGFGGYTF. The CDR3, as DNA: TGTGCCAGCAGTTGGACAGGGTTCGGAGGCTACACCTTC.